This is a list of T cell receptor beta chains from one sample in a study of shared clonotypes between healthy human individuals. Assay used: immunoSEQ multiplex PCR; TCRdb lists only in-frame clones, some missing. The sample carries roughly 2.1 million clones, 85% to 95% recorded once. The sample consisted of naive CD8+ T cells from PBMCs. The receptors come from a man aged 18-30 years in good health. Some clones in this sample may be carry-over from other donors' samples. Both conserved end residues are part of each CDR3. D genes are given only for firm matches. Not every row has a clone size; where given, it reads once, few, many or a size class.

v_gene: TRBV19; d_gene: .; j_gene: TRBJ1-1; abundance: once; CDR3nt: TGTGCCAGTAGTCTTCTGCATTTGGGGGCAGTGAACACTGAAGCTTTCTTT; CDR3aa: CASSLLHLGAVNTEAFF
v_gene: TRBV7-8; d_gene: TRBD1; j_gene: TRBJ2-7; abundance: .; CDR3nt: TGTGCCAGCAGCTCCGACAGGGGTTCGACCTACGAGCAGTACTTC; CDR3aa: CASSSDRGSTYEQYF
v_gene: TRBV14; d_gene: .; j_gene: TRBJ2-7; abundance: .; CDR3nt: TGTGCCAGCAGCCTTCGGGGCCAATCCTACGAGCAGTACTTC; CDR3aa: CASSLRGQSYEQYF
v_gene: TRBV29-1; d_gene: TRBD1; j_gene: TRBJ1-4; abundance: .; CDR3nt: TGCAGCGTTCTCGACAGGGTTAATGAAAAACTGTTTTTT; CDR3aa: CSVLDRVNEKLFF
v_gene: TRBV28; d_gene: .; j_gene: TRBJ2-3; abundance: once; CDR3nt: TGTGCCAGCAAAGAAACTCCCACACACACAGATACGCAGTATTTT; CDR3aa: CASKETPTHTDTQYF
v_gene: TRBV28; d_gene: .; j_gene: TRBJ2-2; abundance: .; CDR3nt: TGTGCCAGCAGCCCGCGGGGACAGAACACCGGGGAGCTGTTTTTT; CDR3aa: CASSPRGQNTGELFF
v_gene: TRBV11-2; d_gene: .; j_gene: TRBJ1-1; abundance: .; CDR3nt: TGTGCCAGCAGCTTGACGATTTGGTTGGAGAACACTGAAGCTTTCTTT; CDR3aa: CASSLTIWLENTEAFF
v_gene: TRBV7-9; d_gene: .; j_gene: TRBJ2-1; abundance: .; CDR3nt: TGTGCCAGCAGCTTCCCCGTAAGGGCGCGGAGATACAATGAGCAGTTCTTC; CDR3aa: CASSFPVRARRYNEQFF
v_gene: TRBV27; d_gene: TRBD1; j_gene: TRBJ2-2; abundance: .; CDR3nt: TGTGCCAGCAGTTTTGGGAGACAGGGGAACACCGGGGAGCTGTTTTTT; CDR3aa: CASSFGRQGNTGELFF
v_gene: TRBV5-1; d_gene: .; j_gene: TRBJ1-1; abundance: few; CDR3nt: TGCGCCAGCAGCTTGGAGGGGAAAACTTTCTTT; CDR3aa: CASSLEGKTFF
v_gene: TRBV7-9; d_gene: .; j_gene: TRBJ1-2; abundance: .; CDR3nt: TGTGCCAGCAGCCACGGGACCCTGGATGGCTATGGCTACACCTTC; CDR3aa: CASSHGTLDGYGYTF
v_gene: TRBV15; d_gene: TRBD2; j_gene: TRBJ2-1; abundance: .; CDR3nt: TGTGCCACCAGCAGAGGGCGCATGATAGCGGGAGGCTACAATGAGCAGTTCTTC; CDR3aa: CATSRGRMIAGGYNEQFF
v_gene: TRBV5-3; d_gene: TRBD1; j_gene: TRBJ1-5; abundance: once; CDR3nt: TGTGCCAGAAGCAAAATTGGGACAGGGAATCAGCCCCAGCATTTT; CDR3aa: CARSKIGTGNQPQHF
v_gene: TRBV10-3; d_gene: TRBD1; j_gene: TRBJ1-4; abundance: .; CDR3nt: TGTGCCATCAGTGAGTCCCCGAGACAGGGGTCTAATGAAAAACTGTTTTTT; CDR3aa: CAISESPRQGSNEKLFF
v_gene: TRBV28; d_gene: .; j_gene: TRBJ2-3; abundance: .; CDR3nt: TGTGCCAGCAGAGGGTCCGCCGGAGATACGCAGTATTTT; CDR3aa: CASRGSAGDTQYF
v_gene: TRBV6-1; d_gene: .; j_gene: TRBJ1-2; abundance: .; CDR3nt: TGTGCCAGCAGTGGAATCTTACAGGTCTATGGCTACACCTTC; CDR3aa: CASSGILQVYGYTF
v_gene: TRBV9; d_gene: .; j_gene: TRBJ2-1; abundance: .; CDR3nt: TGTGCCAGCAGCGCCAGCCCTCCCGGGACTGGGGTTTACAATGAGCAGTTCTTC; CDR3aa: CASSASPPGTGVYNEQFF
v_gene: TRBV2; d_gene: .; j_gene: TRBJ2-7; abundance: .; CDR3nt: TGTGCCAGCTTCGGCGGGGAAGTCGTCTACGAGCAGTACTTC; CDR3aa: CASFGGEVVYEQYF
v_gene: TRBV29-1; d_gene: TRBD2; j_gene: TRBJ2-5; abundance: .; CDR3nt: TGCAGCGTTGGGGCGGGAGAGTTGGAGACCCAGTACTTC; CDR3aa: CSVGAGELETQYF
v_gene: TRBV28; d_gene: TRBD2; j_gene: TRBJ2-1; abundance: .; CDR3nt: TGTGCCAGCAGTTTATATGTCGGGAGGCCCCACAATGAGCAGTTCTTC; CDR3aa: CASSLYVGRPHNEQFF
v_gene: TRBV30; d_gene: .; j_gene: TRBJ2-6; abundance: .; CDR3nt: TGTGCCTGGAGTGCTGGGGCCTCTGGGGCCAACGTCCTGACTTTC; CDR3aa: CAWSAGASGANVLTF
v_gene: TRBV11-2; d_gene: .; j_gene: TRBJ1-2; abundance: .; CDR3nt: TGTGCCAGCAGCTTAGGTCTCCCCGGATACGATGGCTACACCTTC; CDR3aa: CASSLGLPGYDGYTF
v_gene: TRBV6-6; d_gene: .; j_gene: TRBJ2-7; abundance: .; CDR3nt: TGTGCCAGCAGTATCTTACAGGGTGGGAACTCCGAGCAGTACTTC; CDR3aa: CASSILQGGNSEQYF
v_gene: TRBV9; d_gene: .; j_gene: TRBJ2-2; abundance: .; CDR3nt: TGTGCCAGTGGGTCGGCGGGCTTCACCGGGGAGCTGTTTTTT; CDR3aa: CASGSAGFTGELFF
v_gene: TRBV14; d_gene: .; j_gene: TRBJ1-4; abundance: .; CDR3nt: TGTGCCAGCAGCCCACGCGGGAAAGGGAGGAGTGAAAAACTGTTTTTT; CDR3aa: CASSPRGKGRSEKLFF
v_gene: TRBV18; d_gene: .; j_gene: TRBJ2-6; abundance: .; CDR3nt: TGTGCCAGCTCACCAGGAGGGGCTGGGGCCAACGTCCTGACTTTC; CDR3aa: CASSPGGAGANVLTF
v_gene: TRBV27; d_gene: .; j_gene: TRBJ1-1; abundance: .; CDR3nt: TGTGCCAGCAGTTGGGGCAGGGTCAACACTGAAGCTTTCTTT; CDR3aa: CASSWGRVNTEAFF
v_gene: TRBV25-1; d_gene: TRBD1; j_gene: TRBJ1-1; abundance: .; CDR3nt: TGTGCCAGCAACAACAGGGGGTACACTGAAGCTTTCTTT; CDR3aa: CASNNRGYTEAFF
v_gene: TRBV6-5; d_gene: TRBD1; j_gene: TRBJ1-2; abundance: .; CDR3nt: TGTGCCAGCAGCCAACAGGGGGCCTCTGGCTACACCTTC; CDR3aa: CASSQQGASGYTF
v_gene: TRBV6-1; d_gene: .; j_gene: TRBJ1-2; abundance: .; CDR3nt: TGTGCCAGCAGTGAAGCAGTGGCAGGGAATGGCTACACCTTC; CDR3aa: CASSEAVAGNGYTF